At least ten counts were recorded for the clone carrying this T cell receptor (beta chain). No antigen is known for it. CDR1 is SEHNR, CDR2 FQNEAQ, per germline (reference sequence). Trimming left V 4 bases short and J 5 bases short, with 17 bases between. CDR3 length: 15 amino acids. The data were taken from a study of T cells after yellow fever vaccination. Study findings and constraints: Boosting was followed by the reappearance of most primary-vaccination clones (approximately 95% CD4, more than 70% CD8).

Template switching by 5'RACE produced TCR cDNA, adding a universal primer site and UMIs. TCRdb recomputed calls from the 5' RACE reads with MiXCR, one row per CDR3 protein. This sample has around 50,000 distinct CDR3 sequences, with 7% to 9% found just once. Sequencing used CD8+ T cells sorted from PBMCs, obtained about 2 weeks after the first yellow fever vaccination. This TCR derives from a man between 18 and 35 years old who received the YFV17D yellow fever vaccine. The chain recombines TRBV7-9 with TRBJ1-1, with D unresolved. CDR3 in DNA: TGTGCCAGCAGCTCCCTCCGCCAAGCGAGTACTGAAGCTTTCTTT. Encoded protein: CASSSLRQASTEAFF.